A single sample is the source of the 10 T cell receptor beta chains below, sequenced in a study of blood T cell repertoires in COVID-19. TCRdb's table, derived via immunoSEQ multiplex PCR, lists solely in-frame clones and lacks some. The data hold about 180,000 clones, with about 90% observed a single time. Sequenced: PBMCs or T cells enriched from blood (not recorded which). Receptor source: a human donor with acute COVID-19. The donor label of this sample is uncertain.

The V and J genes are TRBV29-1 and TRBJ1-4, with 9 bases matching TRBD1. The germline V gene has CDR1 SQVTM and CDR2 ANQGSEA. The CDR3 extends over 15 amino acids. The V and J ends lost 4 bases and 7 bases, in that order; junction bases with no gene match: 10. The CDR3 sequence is CSVGWPGQGGEKLFF. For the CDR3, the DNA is TGCAGCGTTGGCTGGCCGGGACAGGGAGGTGAAAAACTGTTTTTT.

CDR3 sequence: CASSLHLAGASTEAFF. CDR3 in DNA: TGCGCCAGCAGCTTGCATCTCGCAGGGGCGAGTACTGAAGCTTTCTTT. The rearrangement uses TRBV5-1 and TRBJ1-1; D possibly corresponds to TRBD1 (6 bases). V gave up 1 base and J gave up 5 bases, with 18 bases separating them. Germline V gene sequence: CDR1 SGHRS, CDR2 YFSETQ. The CDR3 has 16 amino acids.

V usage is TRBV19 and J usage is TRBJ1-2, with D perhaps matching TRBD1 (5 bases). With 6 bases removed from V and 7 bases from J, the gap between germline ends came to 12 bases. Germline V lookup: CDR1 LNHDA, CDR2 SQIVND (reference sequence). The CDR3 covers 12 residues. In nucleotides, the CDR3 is TGTGCCAGTAGCCAGGGTAAGGTTGGCTACACCTTC. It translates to CASSQGKVGYTF.

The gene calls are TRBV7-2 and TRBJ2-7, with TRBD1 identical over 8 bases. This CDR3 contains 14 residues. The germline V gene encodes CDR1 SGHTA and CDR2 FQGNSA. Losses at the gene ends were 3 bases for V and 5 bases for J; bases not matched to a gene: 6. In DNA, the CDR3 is TGTGCCAGCAGCTTTGACAGGGGCTCAGACGAGCAGTACTTC. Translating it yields CASSFDRGSDEQYF.

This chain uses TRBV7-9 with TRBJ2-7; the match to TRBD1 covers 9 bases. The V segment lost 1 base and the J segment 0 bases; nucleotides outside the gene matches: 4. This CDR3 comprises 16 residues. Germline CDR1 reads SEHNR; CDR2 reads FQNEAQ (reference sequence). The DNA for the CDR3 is TGTGCCAGCAGCTTAGACGAGACAGGGGGCTCCTACGAGCAGTACTTC. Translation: CASSLDETGGSYEQYF.

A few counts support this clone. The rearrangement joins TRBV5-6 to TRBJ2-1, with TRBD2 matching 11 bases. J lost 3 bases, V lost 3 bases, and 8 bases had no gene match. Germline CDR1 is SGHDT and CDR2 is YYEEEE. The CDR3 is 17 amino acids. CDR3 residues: CASSSTTSGGLYNEQFF. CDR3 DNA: TGTGCCAGCAGCTCTACTACTAGCGGGGGCCTCTACAATGAGCAGTTCTTC. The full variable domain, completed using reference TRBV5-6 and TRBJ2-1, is DAGVTQSPTHLIKTRGQQVTLRCSPKSGHDTVSWYQQALGQGPQFIFQYYEEEERQRGNFPDRFSGHQFPNYSSELNVNALLLGDSALYLCASSSTTSGGLYNEQFFGPGTRLTVL.

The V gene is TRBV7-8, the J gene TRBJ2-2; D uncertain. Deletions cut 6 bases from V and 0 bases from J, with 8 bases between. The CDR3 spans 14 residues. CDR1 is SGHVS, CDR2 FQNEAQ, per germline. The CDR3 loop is CASRPQSNTGELFF. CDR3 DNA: TGTGCCAGCAGGCCCCAGTCGAACACCGGGGAGCTGTTTTTT.

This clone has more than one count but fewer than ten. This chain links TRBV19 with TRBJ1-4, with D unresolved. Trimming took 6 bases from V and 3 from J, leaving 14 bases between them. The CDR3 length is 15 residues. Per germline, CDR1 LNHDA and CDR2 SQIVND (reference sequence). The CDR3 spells CASSNPSVANEKLFF. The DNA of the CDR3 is TGTGCCAGTAGCAACCCCTCAGTGGCTAATGAAAAACTGTTTTTT.

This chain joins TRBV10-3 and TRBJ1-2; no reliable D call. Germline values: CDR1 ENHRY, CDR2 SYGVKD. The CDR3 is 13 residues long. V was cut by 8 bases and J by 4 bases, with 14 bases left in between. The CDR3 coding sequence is TGTGCCATCTCGGTGCGGGAAGGCTATGGCTACACCTTC. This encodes CAISVREGYGYTF.

The CDR3 DNA reads as TGTGCCAGCTCACGATCCGGGACAGGGGGAGAGACCCAGTACTTC. Protein: CASSRSGTGGETQYF. This sequence joins TRBV18 and TRBJ2-5; 11 bases are shared with TRBD1. This CDR3 region has 15 residues. Germline loops: CDR1 KGHSH, CDR2 LQKENI. The V and J ends lost 4 bases and 4 bases, in that order; junction bases with no gene match: 5.